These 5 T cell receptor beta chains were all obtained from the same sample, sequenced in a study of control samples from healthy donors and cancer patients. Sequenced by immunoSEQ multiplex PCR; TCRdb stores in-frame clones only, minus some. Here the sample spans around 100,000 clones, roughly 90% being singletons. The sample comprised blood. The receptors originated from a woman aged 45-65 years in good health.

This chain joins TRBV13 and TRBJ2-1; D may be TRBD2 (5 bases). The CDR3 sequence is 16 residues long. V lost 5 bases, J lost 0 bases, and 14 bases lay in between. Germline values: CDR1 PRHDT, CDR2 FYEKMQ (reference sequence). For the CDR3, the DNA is TGTGCCAGCAGCCCCTTTGTGGGGAGCTCCTACAATGAGCAGTTCTTC. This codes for CASSPFVGSSYNEQFF.

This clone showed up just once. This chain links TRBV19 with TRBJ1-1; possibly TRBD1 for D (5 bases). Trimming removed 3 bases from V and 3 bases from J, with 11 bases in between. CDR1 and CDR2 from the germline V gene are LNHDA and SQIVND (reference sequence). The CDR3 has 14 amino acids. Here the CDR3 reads CASSMGRGDTEAFF. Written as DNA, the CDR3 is TGTGCCAGTAGTATGGGTAGAGGGGACACTGAAGCTTTCTTT.

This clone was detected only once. The CDR3 DNA follows: TGTGCCAGCAGTTACAGCCCCCGGGGCTCCTACGAGCAGTACGTC. It translates to CASSYSPRGSYEQYV. The chain employs TRBV2 and TRBJ2-7, with D possibly TRBD2 on 5 matching bases. CDR1 and CDR2 (germline): SNHLY, FYNNEI. The V end was cut by 5 bases, the J end by 0 bases, with 14 bases between. The CDR3 length is 15 residues.

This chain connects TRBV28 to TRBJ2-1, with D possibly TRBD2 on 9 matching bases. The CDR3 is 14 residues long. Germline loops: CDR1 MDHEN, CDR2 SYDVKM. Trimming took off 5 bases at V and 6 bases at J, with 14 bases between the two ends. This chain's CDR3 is CASSPSGTGNEQFF. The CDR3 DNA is TGTGCCAGCAGTCCTAGCGGGACAGGCAATGAGCAGTTCTTC.

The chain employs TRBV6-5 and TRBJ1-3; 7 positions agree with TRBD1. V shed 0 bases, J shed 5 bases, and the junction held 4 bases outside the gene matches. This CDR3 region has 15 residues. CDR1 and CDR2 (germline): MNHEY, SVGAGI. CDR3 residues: CASSYSGRGRNTIYF. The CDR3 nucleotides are TGTGCCAGCAGTTACTCCGGCAGGGGGAGAAACACCATATATTTT.